This note documents a single T cell receptor (beta chain) sequence. The sample belongs to a study of T cell changes during pregnancy in multiple sclerosis. The germline V and J ends were trimmed by 0 bases and 0 bases, with 14 bases remaining between them. Germline V gene data show CDR1 as SGHNT and CDR2 as YENEEA. There are 17 residues in the CDR3. Clones were read by immunoSEQ multiplex PCR, and TCRdb kept only the in-frame ones, dropping some. This sample yields 25,000 to 40,000 clones, of which roughly 90% are seen a single time; 6% to 7.5% belongs to the top ten. The clonotype was recovered from a female donor with multiple sclerosis, enrolled in a pregnancy study. The chain is built from TRBV11-3 and TRBJ1-2; no firm D call. This sample comprised CD8+ T cells from peripheral blood mononuclear cells, obtained in the second trimester of pregnancy. The CDR3 DNA reads as TGTGCCAGCAGCTTAGACGGGGTTTTTGGGGCTAACTATGGCTACACCTTC. The encoded protein is CASSLDGVFGANYGYTF.